Listed below are T cell receptor beta chains from one sample, sequenced in a study of regulatory T cells in long-lasting Graves disease. TCRdb reprocessed the multiplex PCR reads with MiXCR, giving one entry per CDR3 protein. The sample shows 350,000 to 450,000 distinct CDR3 sequences, roughly a fifth of them seen only once. The sequencing used peripheral blood mononuclear cells (PBMCs), collected when the disease was refractory, from a patient treated with antithyroid drugs. These TCRs come from a female donor with Graves disease. CDR3s include the opening cysteine and the closing phenylalanine or tryptophan. D genes are given only for firm matches. Expanded clones are given a class, and other clones once, few, many or no size at all.

clone_size	v_call	j_call	d_call	cdr3_aa	cdr3_nt
NA	TRBV20-1	TRBJ2-5	NA	CGARAPSETQYF	TGCGGTGCCAGGGCCCCCTCAGAGACCCAGTACTTC
many	TRBV28	TRBJ2-7	TRBD2	CASSFIGGSSYEQYF	TGTGCCAGCAGTTTTATCGGGGGGTCCTCCTACGAGCAGTACTTC
NA	TRBV18	TRBJ2-7	NA	CASSPIRVSPSAYEQYF	TGTGCCAGCTCACCAATCAGGGTGTCTCCATCTGCCTACGAGCAGTACTTC
NA	TRBV5-1	TRBJ2-7	NA	CASSLEPDLSYEQYF	TGCGCCAGCAGCTTGGAGCCAGACCTTTCCTACGAGCAGTACTTC
NA	TRBV27	TRBJ2-2	NA	CASSFRGLGGQNTGELFF	TGTGCCAGCAGTTTTCGGGGATTGGGGGGGCAGAACACCGGGGAGCTGTTTTTT
NA	TRBV28	TRBJ2-3	TRBD2	CASSFQLAAITDTQYF	TGTGCCAGCAGTTTTCAACTAGCGGCTATCACAGATACGCAGTATTTT
few	TRBV20-1	TRBJ2-7	TRBD2	CSAPSLAGEDYEQYF	TGCAGTGCCCCATCCCTAGCGGGCGAGGACTACGAGCAGTACTTC
NA	TRBV9	TRBJ1-1	NA	CASSKSSGNTEAFF	TGTGCCAGCAGCAAAAGTAGCGGGAACACTGAAGCTTTCTTT
few	TRBV19	TRBJ1-5	NA	CASSITDNQPQHF	TGTGCCAGTAGTATAACGGACAATCAGCCCCAGCATTTT
many	TRBV20-1	TRBJ2-7	NA	CSARDIGSSYEQYF	TGCAGTGCTAGAGATATAGGATCCTCCTACGAGCAGTACTTC
many	TRBV6-1	TRBJ1-1	TRBD1	CASSLGQRMNTEAFF	TGTGCCAGCAGTCTGGGACAGCGTATGAACACTGAAGCTTTCTTT
few	TRBV20-1	TRBJ2-2	TRBD2	CSARAGGGELFF	TGCAGTGCTAGAGCGGGAGGCGGGGAGCTGTTTTTT
many	TRBV28	TRBJ1-2	NA	CASSPPTRRSYGYTF	TGTGCCAGCAGTCCACCGACACGGAGAAGTTATGGCTACACCTTC